These 2 T cell receptor beta chains were sequenced from one sample in a study of cytomegalovirus exposure and HLA in healthy donors. This PCR relied on a set of 60 Vbeta primers and 13 Jbeta primers. The table came from immunoSEQ multiplex PCR; TCRdb's copy has only in-frame clones and leaves some out. The repertoire holds 150,000 to 200,000 clones, with 80% as singletons. Specimen: PBMCs. All receptors derive from a man between 18 and 29 years old in good health and CMV-seropositive.

The chain uses TRBV9 and TRBJ1-2, with 7 bases lining up with TRBD1. The CDR3 covers 13 residues. V shed 3 bases and J 10 bases; nucleotides not matched to a gene: 9. Germline V gives CDR1 SGDLS, CDR2 YYNGEE. In DNA, the CDR3 is TGTGCCAGCAGCGCCTCCGGGACAGACTACTACACCTTC. Translating gives CASSASGTDYYTF.

In this sample, this clone turned up a few times. The chain carries TRBV13 and TRBJ1-1; D unclear. Per germline, CDR1 PRHDT and CDR2 FYEKMQ (reference sequence). Trimming took 6 bases from V and 4 from J, leaving 9 bases between them. This CDR3 is 12 amino acids long. The CDR3 region is CASSRGGTEAFF. The CDR3 DNA sequence: TGTGCCAGCAGTCGAGGCGGCACTGAAGCTTTCTTT.